The 14 T cell receptor beta chains given below trace back to one sample, sequenced in a study of radiotherapy plus CTLA-4 blockade in lung cancer. Profiling relied on immunoSEQ multiplex PCR, and the TCRdb table lists in-frame clones only, not all of them. This table holds 70,000 to 100,000 clones, 70% to 90% found once. The sequencing here drew on peripheral blood, taken from a patient treated with radiotherapy plus ipilimumab. The receptors were sampled from a human donor with non-small cell lung cancer who had a partial response to radiotherapy plus ipilimumab.

V and J are TRBV18 and TRBJ2-2; no clear D. The CDR3 is 17 amino acids. The ends were cut back, 3 bases at V and 3 bases at J, with 17 bases in the middle. Germline-derived CDR1 and CDR2 are KGHSH and LQKENI. CDR3 residues: CASSPYVESAYTGELFF. As DNA, the CDR3 is TGTGCCAGCTCACCTTACGTCGAGAGCGCCTACACCGGGGAGCTGTTTTTT.

The chain carries TRBV4-2 and TRBJ2-6; perhaps TRBD1 as D (5 bases). V lost 3 bases and J lost 1, with 7 bases in between. CDR3 size: 15 residues. The V gene's germline CDR1 is LGHNA and CDR2 YNFKEQ. The CDR3 DNA sequence: TGTGCCAGCAGCCAGTCAGGGTCTGGGGCCAACGTCCTGACTTTC. It specifies CASSQSGSGANVLTF.

This chain links TRBV5-1 with TRBJ2-6; a weak D match, TRBD2 (5 bases). Trimming left V 0 bases short and J 2 bases short, with 12 bases between. Germline assignment: CDR1 SGHRS and CDR2 YFSETQ. The CDR3 spans 17 residues. DNA of the CDR3: TGCGCCAGCAGCTTGGGATATTCGGGGACTGGGGCCAACGTCCTGACTTTC. It specifies CASSLGYSGTGANVLTF.

The rearrangement joins TRBV7-9 to TRBJ2-1; 9 nucleotides align to TRBD1. V shed 9 bases, J shed 2 bases, and the junction held 5 bases outside the gene matches. The length of the CDR3 is 14 residues. CDR1 SEHNR and CDR2 FQNEAQ come from the germline V gene (reference sequence). The CDR3 DNA is TGTGCCAGTTCGGGGGACAGGGCCTACAATGAGCAGTTCTTC. Its translation is CASSGDRAYNEQFF.

The chain couples TRBV11-1 to TRBJ1-1, with D unclear. CDR3 length: 14 residues. V lost 0 bases and J lost 4, with 9 bases in between. Germline CDR1 reads SGHAT; CDR2 reads FQDESV (reference sequence). The CDR3 loop reads CASSLAKEATEAFF. The CDR3 DNA is TGTGCCAGCAGCTTAGCGAAAGAGGCCACTGAAGCTTTCTTT.

V gene TRBV11-2 combines with J gene TRBJ2-6; D gene uncertain. Deletions cut 3 bases from V and 2 bases from J, with 5 bases between. CDR1 and CDR2 from the germline V gene are SGHAT and FQNNGV. This CDR3 region has 14 residues. The CDR3 bases are TGTGCCAGCAGCTTCGGTCCTGGGGCCAACGTCCTGACTTTC. Its protein product is CASSFGPGANVLTF.

The chain joins TRBV4-1 to TRBJ2-5; D gene ambiguous. This CDR3 spans 15 amino acids. Deletions cut 3 bases from V and 0 bases from J, with 11 bases between. The germline gives CDR1 MGHRA, CDR2 YSYEKL. This CDR3 reads CASSQTAVYQETQYF. The CDR3 DNA reads as TGCGCCAGCAGCCAGACCGCGGTCTACCAAGAGACCCAGTACTTC.

The chain combines TRBV27 with TRBJ2-7; TRBD2 agrees at 7 bases. The junction had 8 bases not matched to a gene; V was cut back by 6 bases and J by 6 bases. This CDR3 spans 13 amino acids. Germline V gene lookup returns CDR1 MNHEY and CDR2 SMNVEV (reference sequence). The CDR3 sequence is CASSRRTSSEQYF. The CDR3 DNA is TGTGCCAGCAGCCGAAGGACTAGTTCCGAGCAGTACTTC.

The chain is built from TRBV5-1 and TRBJ1-1; a possible D gene is TRBD1 (5 bases). Per the germline V gene, CDR1 is SGHRS and CDR2 is YFSETQ. The CDR3 is made up of 16 amino acids. V gave up 4 bases and J gave up 7 bases, with 23 bases separating them. The CDR3 here is CASSPTVLTVRIEAFF. CDR3 sequence (DNA): TGCGCCAGCAGCCCCACGGTCCTGACAGTTCGGATTGAAGCTTTCTTT.

This clone was observed once. This sequence joins TRBV27 and TRBJ2-1, with 12 bases fitting TRBD2. CDR1 and CDR2 from the germline V gene are MNHEY and SMNVEV (reference sequence). V trimming: 6 bases; J trimming: 3 bases; junction bases outside the gene matches: 3. The CDR3 contains 15 residues. CDR3 protein: CASRQTSGSYNEQFF. CDR3 sequence (DNA): TGTGCCAGCAGGCAGACTAGCGGGAGCTACAATGAGCAGTTCTTC.

The chain couples TRBV21-1 to TRBJ2-7; the listed D gene, TRBD2, was not tested against the DNA. TRBV21-1 is a pseudogene segment. This CDR3 region has 13 residues. The CDR3 nucleotides read TGTGCCAGCAGCAAGAGGAGGGCGGGGCAGCAGTACGTC. This gives the protein CASSKRRAGQQYV.

This chain connects TRBV18 to TRBJ2-7, with D possibly matching TRBD2 (5 bases). The CDR3 is 16 residues long. The V end lost 5 bases, the J end lost 3 bases, and 20 bases lay between the germline ends. The germline CDR1 and CDR2 sequences are KGHSH and LQKENI. This chain's CDR3 is CASSVRTSGSYYEQYF. CDR3 in DNA: TGTGCCAGCTCAGTGCGGACTTCGGGCAGCTACTACGAGCAGTACTTC.

This chain connects TRBV5-1 to TRBJ2-1; D possibly corresponds to TRBD1 (6 bases). Trimming pared 3 bases from V and 2 bases from J, leaving 15 bases between. Germline assignment: CDR1 SGHRS and CDR2 YFSETQ. The CDR3 covers 16 residues. CDR3: CASSSVITGPYNEQFF. The CDR3 DNA is TGCGCCAGCAGCTCAGTCATCACAGGGCCCTACAATGAGCAGTTCTTC.

The CDR3 DNA is TGTGCCAGCAGCACGGACAGGGTCTCCTATGGCTACACCTTC. Translated, it gives CASSTDRVSYGYTF. V gene TRBV7-2 combines with J gene TRBJ1-2; TRBD1 agrees at 8 bases. CDR1 is SGHTA and CDR2 is FQGNSA in the germline V gene. J lost 4 bases, V lost 5 bases, and 6 bases had no gene match. The CDR3 is 14 residues long.